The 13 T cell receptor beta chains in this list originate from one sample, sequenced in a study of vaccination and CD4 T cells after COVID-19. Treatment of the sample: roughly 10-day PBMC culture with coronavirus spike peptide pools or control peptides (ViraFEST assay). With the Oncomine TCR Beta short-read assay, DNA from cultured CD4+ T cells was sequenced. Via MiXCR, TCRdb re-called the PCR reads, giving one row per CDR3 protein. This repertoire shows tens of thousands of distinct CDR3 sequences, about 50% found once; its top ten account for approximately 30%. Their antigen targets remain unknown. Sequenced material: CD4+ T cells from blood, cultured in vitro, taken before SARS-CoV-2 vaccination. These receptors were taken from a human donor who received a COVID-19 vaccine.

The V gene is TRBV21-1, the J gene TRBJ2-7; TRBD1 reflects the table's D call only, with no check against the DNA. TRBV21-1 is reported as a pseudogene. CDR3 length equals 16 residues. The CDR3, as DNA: TGTGCCAGCCCACATAAGGACAGGTTGAATGCCTACGAGCAGTACTTC. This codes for CASPHKDRLNAYEQYF.

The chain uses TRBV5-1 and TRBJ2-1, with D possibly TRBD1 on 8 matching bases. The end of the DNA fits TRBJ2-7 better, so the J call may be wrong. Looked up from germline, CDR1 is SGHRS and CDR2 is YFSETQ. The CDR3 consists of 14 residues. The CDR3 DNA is TGCGCCAGCAGCTTGACAGGGGGGGACTACGAGCAGTACTTC. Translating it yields CASSLTGGDYEQYF.

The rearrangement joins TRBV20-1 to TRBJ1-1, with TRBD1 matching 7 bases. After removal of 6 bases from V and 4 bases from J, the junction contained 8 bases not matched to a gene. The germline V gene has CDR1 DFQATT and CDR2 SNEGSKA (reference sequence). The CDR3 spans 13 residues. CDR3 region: CSAEDRSATEAFF. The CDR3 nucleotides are TGCAGTGCGGAGGACAGGTCCGCCACTGAAGCTTTCTTT.

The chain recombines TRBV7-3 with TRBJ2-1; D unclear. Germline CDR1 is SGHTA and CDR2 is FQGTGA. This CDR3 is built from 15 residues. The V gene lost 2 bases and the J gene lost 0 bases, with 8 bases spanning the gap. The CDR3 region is CASSLGRISYNEQFF. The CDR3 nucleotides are TGTGCCAGCAGCTTAGGCAGGATCTCCTACAATGAGCAGTTCTTC. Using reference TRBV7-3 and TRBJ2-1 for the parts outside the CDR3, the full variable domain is GAGVSQTPSNKVTEKGKYVELRCDPISGHTALYWYRQSLGQGPEFLIYFQGTGAADDSGLPNDRFFAVRPEGSVSTLKIQRTERGDSAVYLCASSLGRISYNEQFFGPGTRLTVL.

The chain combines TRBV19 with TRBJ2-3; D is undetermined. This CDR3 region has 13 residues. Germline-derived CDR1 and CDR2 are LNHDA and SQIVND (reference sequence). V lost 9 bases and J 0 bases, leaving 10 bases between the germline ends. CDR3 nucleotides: TGTGCCAGCCTAAGCCGCAGCACAGATACGCAGTATTTT. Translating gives CASLSRSTDTQYF.

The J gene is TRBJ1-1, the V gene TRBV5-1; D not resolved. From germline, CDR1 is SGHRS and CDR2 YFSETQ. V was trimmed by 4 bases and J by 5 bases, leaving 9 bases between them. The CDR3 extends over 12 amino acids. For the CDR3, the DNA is TGCGCCAGCAGCACGGACGGGACTGAAGCTTTCTTT. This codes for CASSTDGTEAFF.

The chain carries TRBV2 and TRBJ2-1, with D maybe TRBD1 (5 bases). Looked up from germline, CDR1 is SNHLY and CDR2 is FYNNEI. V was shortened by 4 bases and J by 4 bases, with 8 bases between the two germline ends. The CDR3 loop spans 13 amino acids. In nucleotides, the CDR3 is TGTGCCAGCAGTGGGAACAGGTACAATGAGCAGTTCTTC. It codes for CASSGNRYNEQFF.

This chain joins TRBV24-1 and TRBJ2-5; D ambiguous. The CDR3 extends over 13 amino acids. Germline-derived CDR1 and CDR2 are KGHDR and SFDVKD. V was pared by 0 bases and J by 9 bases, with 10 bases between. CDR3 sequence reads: CATSDLQISAQYF. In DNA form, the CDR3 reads TGTGCCACCAGTGATTTGCAGATTTCAGCCCAGTACTTC.

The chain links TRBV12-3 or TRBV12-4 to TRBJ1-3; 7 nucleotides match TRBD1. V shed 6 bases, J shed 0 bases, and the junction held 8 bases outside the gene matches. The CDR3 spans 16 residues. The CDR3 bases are TGTGCCAGCAGAACAGGGGATGTGGGCTCTGGAAACACCATATATTTT. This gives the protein CASRTGDVGSGNTIYF.

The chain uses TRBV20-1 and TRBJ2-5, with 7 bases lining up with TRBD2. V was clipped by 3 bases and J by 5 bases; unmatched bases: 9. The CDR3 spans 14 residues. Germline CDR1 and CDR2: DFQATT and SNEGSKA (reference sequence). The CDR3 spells CSARGEGGLETQYF. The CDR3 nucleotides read TGCAGTGCTAGGGGGGAGGGAGGGTTGGAGACCCAGTACTTC.

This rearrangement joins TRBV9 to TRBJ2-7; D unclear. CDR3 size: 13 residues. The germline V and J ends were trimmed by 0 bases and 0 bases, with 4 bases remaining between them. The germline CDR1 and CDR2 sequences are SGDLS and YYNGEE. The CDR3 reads CASSVGVSYEQYF. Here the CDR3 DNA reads TGTGCCAGCAGCGTAGGAGTCTCCTACGAGCAGTACTTC.

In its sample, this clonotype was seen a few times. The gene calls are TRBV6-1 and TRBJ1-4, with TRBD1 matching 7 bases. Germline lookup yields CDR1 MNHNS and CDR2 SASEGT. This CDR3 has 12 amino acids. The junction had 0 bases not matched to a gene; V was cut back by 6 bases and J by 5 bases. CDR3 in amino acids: CASSRGNEKLFF. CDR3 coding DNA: TGTGCCAGCAGCAGGGGGAATGAAAAACTGTTTTTT.

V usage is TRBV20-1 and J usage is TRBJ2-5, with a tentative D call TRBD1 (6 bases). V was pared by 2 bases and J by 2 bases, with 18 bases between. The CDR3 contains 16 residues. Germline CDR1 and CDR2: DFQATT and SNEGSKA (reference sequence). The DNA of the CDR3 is TGCAGTGCTAGAACAGGTGAAGTACAGGGACAAGAGACCCAGTACTTC. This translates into CSARTGEVQGQETQYF.